The rows below give T cell receptor beta chains drawn from one sample of a study of a mutant IDH1 vaccine in newly diagnosed glioma. The protocol was immunoSEQ multiplex PCR, while the TCRdb copy is restricted to in-frame clones and leaves out a portion. The table lists 80,000 to 100,000 clones, almost 85% of them singletons. The source was PBMCs, collected from a glioma patient treated with radiotherapy, temozolomide or both. Receptors were obtained from a man between 40 and 49 years old with glioma. Some clones in this sample may be carry-over from other donors' samples. Both conserved end residues are part of each CDR3. D genes are given only for firm matches. Not every row has a clone size; where given, it reads once, few, many or a size class.

v_call	j_call	d_call	clone_size	cdr3_aa	cdr3_nt
TRBV10-3	TRBJ2-2	NA	once	CAISETSGRNTGELFF	TGTGCCATCAGTGAGACGTCTGGGAGGAACACCGGGGAGCTGTTTTTT
TRBV25-1	TRBJ1-2	NA	NA	CASSEIGAGKVYGYTF	TGTGCCAGCAGTGAAATCGGGGCGGGAAAAGTCTATGGCTACACCTTC
TRBV30	TRBJ2-5	NA	NA	CAWGRLAAETQYF	TGTGCCTGGGGTCGACTCGCGGCAGAGACCCAGTACTTC
TRBV27	TRBJ1-2	NA	once	CASSITGFVSGYTF	TGTGCCAGCAGTATTACAGGGTTTGTAAGTGGCTACACCTTC
TRBV2	TRBJ1-4	NA	NA	CASRSDSEKLFF	TGTGCCAGCAGGTCGGACAGTGAAAAACTGTTTTTT
TRBV7-9	TRBJ1-1	NA	NA	CASSLGGGGPEAFF	TGTGCCAGCAGTCTGGGGGGGGGAGGTCCTGAAGCTTTCTTT
TRBV6-5	TRBJ1-2	TRBD1	NA	CASSYLGQGNYGYTF	TGTGCCAGCAGTTACTTGGGACAGGGAAACTATGGCTACACCTTC
TRBV7-9	TRBJ2-5	TRBD2	NA	CASSSRLADRETQYF	TGTGCCAGCAGCTCCCGACTAGCGGATCGGGAGACCCAGTACTTC
TRBV27	TRBJ1-2	NA	NA	CASSLDRRYGYTF	TGTGCCAGCAGTTTAGACAGACGCTATGGCTACACCTTC
TRBV27	TRBJ1-6	TRBD1	NA	CASSGQGRSPLHF	TGTGCCAGTTCCGGACAGGGCCGATCACCCCTCCACTTT
TRBV25-1	TRBJ1-1	NA	NA	CASSEWGGSVTEAFF	TGTGCCAGCAGTGAATGGGGGGGGTCGGTAACTGAAGCTTTCTTT
TRBV7-7	TRBJ2-2	NA	few	CASSLGGSAGELFF	TGTGCCAGCAGCTTGGGGGGCTCAGCCGGGGAGCTGTTTTTT
TRBV30	TRBJ2-7	NA	NA	CAWSTAYEQYF	TGTGCCTGGTCGACAGCCTACGAGCAGTACTTC
TRBV25-1	TRBJ2-7	NA	medium-sized	CASSVTYDEQYF	TGTGCCAGCAGTGTTACGTACGACGAGCAGTACTTC
TRBV4-1	TRBJ1-1	TRBD1	NA	CASSQRDRLVSEAFF	TGCGCCAGCAGCCAGAGGGACAGGCTGGTTTCTGAAGCTTTCTTT
TRBV7-9	TRBJ1-2	NA	NA	CASSLGGNYGYTF	TGTGCCAGCAGCCTGGGCGGGAACTATGGCTACACCTTC
TRBV7-3	TRBJ1-1	NA	few	CASSSVGDTEAFF	TGTGCCAGCAGCTCGGTGGGGGACACTGAAGCTTTCTTT
TRBV7-9	TRBJ2-4	TRBD1	NA	CASSDRDEGIQYF	TGTGCCAGCAGTGACAGGGATGAGGGCATTCAGTACTTC
TRBV19	TRBJ2-3	NA	NA	CASSIDGSHAGTDTQYF	TGTGCCAGTAGTATAGATGGTAGCCACGCGGGCACAGATACGCAGTATTTT
TRBV6-5	TRBJ2-7	TRBD1	NA	CASSYRQGANEQYF	TGTGCCAGCAGTTACCGACAGGGGGCAAACGAGCAGTACTTC